The 22 T cell receptor beta chains given below trace back to one sample, sequenced in a study of TIL therapy for anti-PD-1-resistant metastatic lung cancer. This sample's time point: pre-treatment sample, taken before nivolumab and TIL therapy. Pleural nodules or supraclavicular lymph nodes made up most of the excised metastases sampled. This was the immunoSEQ v3 assay. Assay used: immunoSEQ multiplex PCR; TCRdb lists only in-frame clones, some missing. In the table there are some 90,000 clones, 50% to 70% of which are singletons. Sequencing was performed on tumor tissue, taken at baseline. The receptors derive from a person aged 25 to 85 with non-small cell lung cancer.

The J gene is TRBJ2-3, the V gene TRBV9, with 8 bases aligning to TRBD2. CDR3 size: 16 residues. V gave up 3 bases and J gave up 3 bases; unmatched junction bases: 9. Germline V gene lookup returns CDR1 SGDLS and CDR2 YYNGEE. The CDR3 loop is CASSAHRLAYTDTQYF. The CDR3 nucleotides are TGTGCCAGCAGCGCCCATCGACTAGCGTATACAGATACGCAGTATTTT.

The rearrangement joins TRBV4-3 to TRBJ2-2, with 7 positions matching TRBD2. V lost 4 bases to trimming and J lost 7 bases; unmatched junction nucleotides: 6. The length of the CDR3 is 14 residues. CDR1 LGHNA and CDR2 YSLEER come from the germline V gene. CDR3 amino acids: CASSRGLDVGELFF. The CDR3 bases are TGCGCCAGCAGCCGCGGACTAGATGTCGGGGAGCTGTTTTTT.

This clone was seen a few times. This chain connects TRBV7-9 to TRBJ2-1; no firm D call. The CDR3 consists of 13 residues. Trimming left V 1 base short and J 2 bases short, with 3 bases between. CDR1 is SEHNR, CDR2 FQNEAQ, per germline (reference sequence). In DNA form, the CDR3 reads TGTGCCAGCAGCTTAGGGACCTACAATGAGCAGTTCTTC. It translates to CASSLGTYNEQFF.

This clone was detected a few times. Additional DNA sequences in this sample encode the identical CDR3. This chain links TRBV19 with TRBJ2-1, with D unresolved. Germline CDR1 is LNHDA and CDR2 is SQIVND (reference sequence). The CDR3 loop spans 11 amino acids. Trimming took 5 bases from V and 8 from J, leaving 7 bases between them. CDR3 nucleotide sequence: TGTGCCAGTAGTTCCTGGGATGAGCAGTTCTTC. Its translation: CASSSWDEQFF.

This chain uses TRBV6-6 with TRBJ2-1, with 13 bases identical to TRBD2. The CDR3 is made up of 17 amino acids. V lost 5 bases and J lost 8; bases outside the gene matches: 12. Germline V CDR1 and CDR2: MNHNY, SVGAGI (reference sequence). CDR3 bases: TGTGCCAGCAGTCTTATAGGACTAGCGGGAGATGTAGATGAGCAGTTCTTC. The encoded protein is CASSLIGLAGDVDEQFF.

The gene calls are TRBV4-1 and TRBJ1-1; 8 bases are shared with TRBD1. In germline, CDR1 is MGHRA, CDR2 YSYEKL. The CDR3 length is 16 residues. Trimming cost V 0 bases and J 5 bases; bases outside gene matches: 8. The CDR3 coding sequence is TGCGCCAGCAGCCAAGATCTGGCCAGGGGGCGTACTGAAGCTTTCTTT. Protein product: CASSQDLARGRTEAFF.

V usage is TRBV7-2 and J usage is TRBJ2-1; 7 nucleotides match TRBD2. The trim removed 5 bases at V and 6 bases at J, leaving 4 bases unmatched. From germline, CDR1 is SGHTA and CDR2 FQGNSA. CDR3 length equals 13 residues. This CDR3 is CASSQSGANEQFF. The CDR3 coding sequence is TGTGCCAGCAGCCAAAGCGGGGCCAATGAGCAGTTCTTC.

The chain carries TRBV11-2 and TRBJ2-7, with D uncertain. The CDR3 is made up of 12 amino acids. Trimming shortened V by 1 base and J by 5 bases, and 6 bases separated the two germline ends. Germline CDR1 SGHAT, CDR2 FQNNGV. Written as DNA, the CDR3 is TGTGCCAGCAGCTTAGGTGGCCACGAGCAGTACTTC. Translated: CASSLGGHEQYF.

This clone turned up a few times. The chain has TRBV2 and TRBJ1-5, with 7 positions matching TRBD1. The junction had 10 bases not matched to a gene; V was cut back by 8 bases and J by 0 bases. Germline V gene sequence: CDR1 SNHLY, CDR2 FYNNEI. This CDR3 is built from 16 residues. CDR3 sequence: CASRDSDLYSNQPQHF. For the CDR3, the DNA is TGTGCCAGCCGGGACAGCGACCTTTATAGCAATCAGCCCCAGCATTTT.

The J gene is TRBJ1-6, the V gene TRBV6-5; D call uncertain. Trimming removed 7 bases at V and 0 bases at J, with 10 bases between. Germline V lookup: CDR1 MNHEY, CDR2 SVGAGI. The CDR3 has 15 residues. CDR3 bases: TGTGCCAGCACCTCCGTCGGCTCCTATAATTCACCCCTCCACTTT. Its protein is CASTSVGSYNSPLHF.

This chain uses TRBV5-4 with TRBJ2-4, with 7 bases aligning to TRBD2. Unmatched junction bases numbered 9, after V lost 3 bases and J lost 6 bases. The CDR3 totals 15 residues. The germline CDR1 and CDR2 sequences are SGHNT and YYREEE (reference sequence). The CDR3 reads CASSSRDYGGNIQYF. The CDR3 DNA reads TGTGCCAGCAGCTCCCGGGACTATGGTGGAAACATTCAGTACTTC. The full variable domain, its missing parts supplied by reference TRBV5-4 and TRBJ2-4, is ETGVTQSPTHLIKTRGQQVTLRCSSQSGHNTVSWYQQALGQGPQFIFQYYREEENGRGNFPPRFSGLQFPNYSSELNVNALELDDSALYLCASSSRDYGGNIQYFGAGTRLSVL.

The chain links TRBV5-4 to TRBJ2-3, with 8 positions matching TRBD2. CDR3 length equals 16 residues. Looked up from germline, CDR1 is SGHNT and CDR2 is YYREEE (reference sequence). V was pared by 5 bases and J by 3 bases, with 11 bases of the junction left unmatched. This CDR3 reads CASRSTPGLGTDTQYF. CDR3 DNA: TGTGCCAGCAGATCTACCCCGGGACTAGGAACAGATACGCAGTATTTT.

The chain employs TRBV4-3 and TRBJ1-1; 7 bases fit TRBD1. The V and J ends lost 0 bases and 0 bases, in that order; junction bases with no gene match: 10. In germline, CDR1 is LGHNA, CDR2 YSLEER. The CDR3 contains 18 residues. As DNA, the CDR3 is TGCGCCAGCAGCCAAGACAGACAGGGTTTACCCATGAACACTGAAGCTTTCTTT. It specifies CASSQDRQGLPMNTEAFF.

The J gene is TRBJ1-1, the V gene TRBV9; D call uncertain. V lost 4 bases and J lost 1, with 8 bases in between. This CDR3 has 13 amino acids. Germline assignment: CDR1 SGDLS and CDR2 YYNGEE. CDR3 protein: CASSLTGNTEAFF. In DNA, the CDR3 is TGTGCCAGCAGCTTAACGGGGAACACTGAAGCTTTCTTT.

This sequence joins TRBV2 and TRBJ2-5, with 11 bases identical to TRBD1. Germline V gene data show CDR1 as SNHLY and CDR2 as FYNNEI. The CDR3 has 15 amino acids. J lost 5 bases, V lost 8 bases, and 10 bases had no gene match. The CDR3 sequence: CASQPGQGAFETQYF. The CDR3 nucleotides are TGTGCCAGCCAGCCAGGACAGGGGGCATTTGAGACCCAGTACTTC.

The chain employs TRBV10-1 and TRBJ2-1; D is possibly TRBD1 or TRBD2 (6 bases each). The CDR3 spans 15 residues. The germline V and J ends were trimmed by 6 bases and 15 bases, with 27 bases remaining between them. Germline V CDR1 and CDR2: WNHNN, SYGVQD (reference sequence). DNA of the CDR3: TGCGCCAGCAGGGGGGGCAGGGCTGGAGGACCTCCAGGGTTCTTC. It is translated as CASRGGRAGGPPGFF.

V gene TRBV11-1 combines with J gene TRBJ2-5; D call uncertain. This CDR3 is 12 amino acids long. Germline V lookup: CDR1 SGHAT, CDR2 FQDESV (reference sequence). V was shortened by 5 bases and J by 1 base, with 5 bases between the two germline ends. CDR3 sequence: CASSAFQETQYF. The CDR3 DNA sequence: TGTGCCAGCAGCGCCTTCCAAGAGACCCAGTACTTC.

V gene TRBV11-2 combines with J gene TRBJ2-7, with 11 bases that match TRBD1. This CDR3 region has 15 residues. With 6 bases clipped from V and 5 bases from J, the junction kept 9 bases outside the gene matches. Germline loops: CDR1 SGHAT, CDR2 FQNNGV. CDR3 amino acids: CASRTRTGGADEQYF. The CDR3 DNA sequence: TGTGCCAGCAGGACTCGGACAGGGGGCGCGGACGAGCAGTACTTC.

This clone appeared a single time. The rearrangement joins TRBV7-2 to TRBJ2-1; TRBD1 might be the D (6 bases). The CDR3 is 13 amino acids. In germline, CDR1 is SGHTA, CDR2 FQGNSA. Trimming took off 5 bases at V and 8 bases at J, with 13 bases between the two ends. The CDR3 is CASSPYRAYEQFF. The CDR3 nucleotides are TGTGCCAGCAGCCCTTACAGGGCGTATGAGCAGTTCTTC.

The rearrangement uses TRBV19 and TRBJ1-3; unclear D gene. CDR1 and CDR2 from the germline V gene are LNHDA and SQIVND (reference sequence). The CDR3 runs to 14 residues. V lost 6 bases and J lost 0, with 9 bases in between. The CDR3: CASRRSVSGNTIYF. The CDR3 DNA follows: TGTGCCAGTAGGAGAAGCGTCTCTGGAAACACCATATATTTT.

The J gene is TRBJ2-2, the V gene TRBV25-1, with 11 bases fitting TRBD2. The CDR3 runs to 18 residues. J gave up 7 bases and V 1 base, and 11 bases lay outside the gene matches. Germline CDR1 and CDR2: MGHDK and SYGVNS. CDR3 amino acids: CASSELGELAGGRGELFF. CDR3 bases: TGTGCCAGCAGTGAATTGGGCGAGTTAGCGGGGGGGCGCGGGGAGCTGTTTTTT.

This clone was detected many times. The chain has TRBV30 and TRBJ1-2, with no clear D. Per the germline V gene, CDR1 is GTSNPN and CDR2 is SVGIG (reference sequence). This CDR3 region has 11 residues. Trimming cost V 1 base and J 8 bases, with 8 bases left between them. CDR3 DNA sequence: TGTGCCTGGAGTGCCCAAGGGGGCTACACCTTC. Protein: CAWSAQGGYTF.